The rows below give T cell receptor beta chains drawn from one sample of a study of prognosis after radiotherapy for stage I lung cancer. TCRdb called the multiplex PCR reads again in MiXCR, with one record for every CDR3 protein. The data contain 25,000 to 35,000 distinct CDR3 sequences, around half of them seen just once; the ten biggest clones take up 15% to 20%. Specimen: PBMCs, collected before or after stereotactic body radiation therapy (not recorded which). The receptors here all came from a donor aged 50 or older with non-small cell lung cancer. The CDR3 runs from the conserved cysteine through the conserved F or W. A D gene is named only where the DNA matches it firmly. A row's size may be missing; if present it is once, few, many or a size class.

D | J | size | V | DNA | CDR3
NA | TRBJ2-7 | NA | TRBV7-9 | TGTGCCAGCAGCTTAGTGAATGGGGGCAACGAGCAGTACTTC | CASSLVNGGNEQYF
NA | TRBJ2-7 | NA | TRBV28 | TGTACCAGCAGTTTGGGCGCACTCTTCCGGGGGAAAGGGCAGTACTTC | CTSSLGALFRGKGQYF
NA | TRBJ2-5 | many | TRBV11-2 | TGTGCCAGCAGCTTAGTTTTGGAGACCCAGTACTTC | CASSLVLETQYF
NA | TRBJ1-3 | many | TRBV12-3/TRBV12-4 | TGTGCCAGCAGTTTCATGGTTGGCAGGTCCAGCCCCAACTCTGGAAACACCATATATTTT | CASSFMVGRSSPNSGNTIYF
NA | TRBJ2-1 | many | TRBV6-8 | TGTGCCAGCAGAGCCCGTGTGGATGAGCAGTTCTTC | CASRARVDEQFF
NA | TRBJ1-5 | many | TRBV12-3/TRBV12-4 | TGTGCCAGCAGTTTGGGGAGGGGAGGCAATCAGCCCCAGCATTTT | CASSLGRGGNQPQHF
NA | TRBJ1-2 | medium-sized | TRBV12-3/TRBV12-4 | TGTGCCAGCGAGGGGGGACTATGGAGCTACACCTTC | CASEGGLWSYTF
TRBD1 | TRBJ1-4 | many | TRBV4-1 | TGCGCCAGCAGCCAGTCAGGGGGCCGATATGAAAAACTGTTTTTT | CASSQSGGRYEKLFF
NA | TRBJ2-1 | many | TRBV15 | TGTGCCACCAGCAGAGAAGGGCGAGATATTCAGTTCTTC | CATSREGRDIQFF
TRBD2 | TRBJ2-7 | NA | TRBV6-1 | TGTGCCGGCGGGGGGAGTTGTCGCGAGCATTACTTC | CAGGGSCREHYF
NA | TRBJ2-7 | NA | TRBV6-2/TRBV6-3 | TGTGCCAGCAGTGATGTAGGACAACTCTCCTACGAGCAGTACTTC | CASSDVGQLSYEQYF
NA | TRBJ1-4 | many | TRBV15 | TGTGCCACCAGCAGACAAAATGAAAAACTGTTTTTT | CATSRQNEKLFF
NA | TRBJ1-2 | once | TRBV6-9 | TGTGCCAGCAGTTACGGGGTACACGTCCGGATTAACTATGGCTACACCTTC | CASSYGVHVRINYGYTF
NA | TRBJ1-1 | many | TRBV18 | TGTGCCAGCTCACCATGGACTGTGAACACTGAAGCTTTCTTT | CASSPWTVNTEAFF
NA | TRBJ1-6 | medium-sized | TRBV20-1 | TGCAGTGCTAGAGATGGAACAGGGAGCTCCTATAATTCACCCCTCCACTTT | CSARDGTGSSYNSPLHF
TRBD1 | TRBJ1-4 | many | TRBV19 | TGTGCCAGTAGTCCCGGACAGGAGGCTGAAAAACTGTTTTTT | CASSPGQEAEKLFF
NA | TRBJ2-1 | NA | TRBV7-2 | TGTGCCAGCAGCCGGGACGGAGCGGATATTAATGAGCAGTTCTTC | CASSRDGADINEQFF